This T cell receptor beta chain was obtained from a study of blood T cell repertoires in COVID-19. Under the authors' procedure: Amplification of reference gene primers was used by the study to estimate nucleated cell counts. Clones were sequenced by immunoSEQ multiplex PCR, and TCRdb holds only the in-frame ones, with some missing. The V and J calls and clone size come from that table; D and trimming were worked out from the DNA. Seen here are some 180,000 clones, about three quarters observed once, and the top ten hold approximately 2.9%. The table lists this clone with a count of one. This CDR3 comprises 15 residues. Trimming removed 5 bases from V and 8 bases from J; junction bases left unmatched: 8. Looked up from germline, CDR1 is SGHDT and CDR2 is YYEEEE.

The source material was peripheral blood. The rearrangement links TRBV5-6 to TRBJ1-6; TRBD1 aligns across 9 bases. The TCR sequence derives from an elderly woman with active or convalescent COVID-19. CDR3 sequence reads: CASSPLQGAYSPLHF. The DNA for the CDR3 is TGTGCCAGCAGTCCGTTACAGGGGGCATATTCACCCCTCCACTTT.